This T cell receptor (beta chain) was found in a study of cytomegalovirus exposure and HLA in healthy donors. Germline CDR1 reads LNHDA; CDR2 reads SQIVND (reference sequence). The CDR3 runs 18 residues. V lost 5 bases, J lost 3 bases, and 24 bases lay in between. The PCR used 60 Vbeta and 13 Jbeta primers. Generated by immunoSEQ multiplex PCR, the TCRdb table keeps only in-frame clones and is missing some. The sample consists of some 150,000 clones, around 77% of them appearing once. The receptor was isolated from a woman aged 35 to 49 in good health and CMV-seropositive. V gene TRBV19 combines with J gene TRBJ2-3; perhaps TRBD1 as D (5 bases). Specimen: PBMCs. The DNA of the CDR3 is TGTGCCAGTAGTCCGGTGGGGTCAAACAGGATTCGGACAGATACGCAGTATTTT. It specifies CASSPVGSNRIRTDTQYF.